Listed below are T cell receptor beta chains from one sample, sequenced in a study of blood T cell repertoires in COVID-19. TCRdb keeps only in-frame clones here, not all; method: immunoSEQ multiplex PCR. The sample yields roughly 130,000 clones, roughly 80% seen once. The specimen sequenced was peripheral blood. These TCRs come from a woman in her 70s with COVID-19, enrolled during active disease. CDR3s include the opening cysteine and the closing phenylalanine or tryptophan. The D gene is left open where the match is weak. Rows may omit the clone size; those that give it use once, few, many or a size class.

cdr3_aa: CASSPSGSPLHF
cdr3_nt: TGTGCCAGCAGCCCTTCCGGTTCACCCCTCCACTTT
j_call: TRBJ1-6
v_call: TRBV12-3/TRBV12-4
d_call: .
clone_size: .

cdr3_aa: CASRFDRGLYEQYF
cdr3_nt: TGTGCCAGCAGATTCGACAGGGGGCTTTACGAGCAGTACTTC
j_call: TRBJ2-7
v_call: TRBV6-5
d_call: TRBD1
clone_size: few

cdr3_aa: CASIPGQGFQPQHF
cdr3_nt: TGTGCCAGCATCCCGGGACAGGGGTTCCAGCCCCAGCATTTT
j_call: TRBJ1-5
v_call: TRBV28
d_call: TRBD1
clone_size: .

cdr3_aa: CASRQGVPGNTIYF
cdr3_nt: TGTGCCAGCAGACAAGGGGTTCCAGGAAACACCATATATTTT
j_call: TRBJ1-3
v_call: TRBV28
d_call: .
clone_size: .

cdr3_aa: CASSLVAGGSREQYF
cdr3_nt: TGTGCCAGCAGCTTAGTAGCGGGGGGCAGCCGCGAGCAGTACTTC
j_call: TRBJ2-7
v_call: TRBV7-2
d_call: TRBD2
clone_size: once

cdr3_aa: CSASISGLDTQYF
cdr3_nt: TGCAGTGCTAGTATTAGCGGGTTAGATACGCAGTATTTT
j_call: TRBJ2-3
v_call: TRBV20-1
d_call: TRBD2
clone_size: .

cdr3_aa: CASSLPGGYEQYF
cdr3_nt: TGTGCCAGCAGCTTGCCAGGGGGATACGAGCAGTACTTC
j_call: TRBJ2-7
v_call: TRBV5-4
d_call: TRBD1
clone_size: .

cdr3_aa: CASSQVSGSLGYTF
cdr3_nt: TGTGCCAGCAGCCAAGTCTCGGGGAGTCTGGGCTACACCTTC
j_call: TRBJ1-2
v_call: TRBV4-2
d_call: .
clone_size: .

cdr3_aa: CATTGAGVGETQYF
cdr3_nt: TGTGCCACCACAGGGGCAGGGGTTGGGGAGACCCAGTACTTC
j_call: TRBJ2-5
v_call: TRBV15
d_call: .
clone_size: .

cdr3_aa: CASSPEPGQGYEKLFF
cdr3_nt: TGTGCCAGCAGCCCAGAACCGGGACAGGGATATGAAAAACTGTTTTTT
j_call: TRBJ1-4
v_call: TRBV5-4
d_call: TRBD1
clone_size: .

cdr3_aa: CASSLDGTGGSPLHF
cdr3_nt: TGTGCCAGCAGCTTAGATGGGACAGGGGGTTCACCCCTCCACTTT
j_call: TRBJ1-6
v_call: TRBV7-2
d_call: TRBD1
clone_size: .

cdr3_aa: CASSQDTPAGGLYEQFF
cdr3_nt: TGCGCCAGCAGCCAAGATACGCCAGCGGGGGGTTTGTATGAGCAGTTCTTC
j_call: TRBJ2-1
v_call: TRBV4-1
d_call: TRBD2
clone_size: .

cdr3_aa: CASSLGSPGSSGGYTF
cdr3_nt: TGTGCCAGCAGCTTAGGTAGTCCAGGCTCCTCAGGGGGCTACACCTTC
j_call: TRBJ1-2
v_call: TRBV7-2
d_call: .
clone_size: few

cdr3_aa: CASSLGQIDTQYF
cdr3_nt: TGTGCCAGCAGCTTGGGACAGATAGATACGCAGTATTTT
j_call: TRBJ2-3
v_call: TRBV5-6
d_call: .
clone_size: once

cdr3_aa: CASSPGTGGLPKHF
cdr3_nt: TGTGCCAGCAGCCCCGGGACAGGGGGCCTCCCTAAGCATTTT
j_call: TRBJ1-5
v_call: TRBV7-8
d_call: TRBD1
clone_size: .

cdr3_aa: CASSQVAGNNEKLFF
cdr3_nt: TGCGCCAGCAGCCAAGTAGCGGGAAACAATGAAAAACTGTTTTTT
j_call: TRBJ1-4
v_call: TRBV4-1
d_call: .
clone_size: .

cdr3_aa: CASSLAPSGGHEQFF
cdr3_nt: TGTGCCAGCAGCTTAGCCCCTAGCGGGGGCCATGAGCAGTTCTTC
j_call: TRBJ2-1
v_call: TRBV11-2
d_call: TRBD2
clone_size: .

cdr3_aa: CASSIVYRGLDQPQHF
cdr3_nt: TGTGCCAGTAGTATAGTGTACAGGGGGCTGGATCAGCCCCAGCATTTT
j_call: TRBJ1-5
v_call: TRBV19
d_call: TRBD1
clone_size: .

cdr3_aa: CASSLAGQPQHF
cdr3_nt: TGTGCCAGCAGTTTAGCCGGTCAGCCCCAGCATTTT
j_call: TRBJ1-5
v_call: TRBV12-3/TRBV12-4
d_call: .
clone_size: .

cdr3_aa: CASSSGPGNTEAFF
cdr3_nt: TGCGCCAGCAGCTCGGGTCCGGGGAACACTGAAGCTTTCTTT
j_call: TRBJ1-1
v_call: TRBV5-1
d_call: .
clone_size: .

cdr3_aa: CASSDGWSGELFF
cdr3_nt: TGTGCCAGCAGTGACGGGTGGTCCGGGGAGCTGTTTTTT
j_call: TRBJ2-2
v_call: TRBV2
d_call: .
clone_size: .

cdr3_aa: CASSRGRASYGYTF
cdr3_nt: TGTGCCAGCAGTAGAGGCAGGGCATCCTATGGCTACACCTTC
j_call: TRBJ1-2
v_call: TRBV2
d_call: .
clone_size: .

cdr3_aa: CASTVAGAAEQYF
cdr3_nt: TGTGCCAGCACCGTCGCGGGGGCTGCCGAGCAGTACTTC
j_call: TRBJ2-7
v_call: TRBV12-3/TRBV12-4
d_call: .
clone_size: .

cdr3_aa: CASSEWRGPYEQYF
cdr3_nt: TGTGCCAGCAGTGAGTGGAGAGGCCCCTACGAGCAGTACTTC
j_call: TRBJ2-7
v_call: TRBV2
d_call: .
clone_size: .

cdr3_aa: CATSDPGTGGEGYTF
cdr3_nt: TGTGCCACCAGTGACCCCGGGACAGGGGGCGAAGGCTACACCTTC
j_call: TRBJ1-2
v_call: TRBV24-1
d_call: TRBD1
clone_size: few

cdr3_aa: CASSPGGSGTDTQYF
cdr3_nt: TGTGCTAGCAGCCCCGGGGGTAGCGGCACAGATACGCAGTATTTT
j_call: TRBJ2-3
v_call: TRBV2
d_call: .
clone_size: .

cdr3_aa: CASSESLRGNQPQHF
cdr3_nt: TGTGCCAGCAGTGAATCTTTAAGGGGGAATCAGCCCCAGCATTTT
j_call: TRBJ1-5
v_call: TRBV6-1
d_call: .
clone_size: .

cdr3_aa: CASSYVRGSGSPLHF
cdr3_nt: TGTGCCAGCAGTTACGTACGGGGGTCGGGCTCACCCCTCCACTTT
j_call: TRBJ1-6
v_call: TRBV6-5
d_call: .
clone_size: .

cdr3_aa: CASSNRGDVSGYTF
cdr3_nt: TGTGCCAGTAGTAACAGGGGAGACGTCAGTGGCTACACCTTC
j_call: TRBJ1-2
v_call: TRBV19
d_call: TRBD1
clone_size: .

cdr3_aa: CASSYRGGPDTQYF
cdr3_nt: TGTGCCAGCAGTTACCGGGGGGGCCCAGATACGCAGTATTTT
j_call: TRBJ2-3
v_call: TRBV6-6
d_call: TRBD2
clone_size: .

cdr3_aa: CASSMDTGRHGYTF
cdr3_nt: TGTGCCAGTAGTATGGATACAGGGCGACATGGCTACACCTTC
j_call: TRBJ1-2
v_call: TRBV19
d_call: .
clone_size: .

cdr3_aa: CASSHGINEQFF
cdr3_nt: TGTGCCAGCAGTCACGGGATCAATGAGCAGTTCTTC
j_call: TRBJ2-1
v_call: TRBV6-6
d_call: .
clone_size: .

cdr3_aa: CASSLTGRESPLHF
cdr3_nt: TGTGCCAGCAGTCTTACAGGGAGGGAATCACCCCTCCACTTT
j_call: TRBJ1-6
v_call: TRBV6-5
d_call: .
clone_size: .

cdr3_aa: CASSPPGNRAFSTDTQYF
cdr3_nt: TGTGCCAGCTCACCCCCCGGCAACAGGGCCTTTAGCACAGATACGCAGTATTTT
j_call: TRBJ2-3
v_call: TRBV18
d_call: .
clone_size: .

cdr3_aa: CASSLPPGESEQYF
cdr3_nt: TGTGCCAGCAGCTTGCCCCCGGGGGAGAGCGAGCAGTACTTC
j_call: TRBJ2-7
v_call: TRBV5-4
d_call: .
clone_size: .

cdr3_aa: CASSSTGFIGDGYTF
cdr3_nt: TGTGCCAGTAGTTCGACAGGGTTTATCGGGGATGGCTACACCTTC
j_call: TRBJ1-2
v_call: TRBV19
d_call: TRBD1
clone_size: .

cdr3_aa: CASRRDRATYEQYF
cdr3_nt: TGTGCCAGCAGACGGGACAGGGCGACCTACGAGCAGTACTTC
j_call: TRBJ2-7
v_call: TRBV3-1/TRBV3-2
d_call: TRBD1
clone_size: .

cdr3_aa: CARSLDGTGEDTQYF
cdr3_nt: TGTGCCAGAAGCTTAGACGGGACAGGGGAAGATACGCAGTATTTT
j_call: TRBJ2-3
v_call: TRBV5-3
d_call: TRBD1
clone_size: .

cdr3_aa: CASSVFLAGSTDTQYF
cdr3_nt: TGTGCCAGCAGCGTATTCCTAGCGGGTTCCACAGATACGCAGTATTTT
j_call: TRBJ2-3
v_call: TRBV9
d_call: TRBD2
clone_size: .

cdr3_aa: CASSADRGTFYGYTF
cdr3_nt: TGTGCCAGCAGCGCTGACAGGGGAACCTTCTATGGCTACACCTTC
j_call: TRBJ1-2
v_call: TRBV7-2
d_call: TRBD1
clone_size: .

cdr3_aa: CASSPQEQGIYGYTF
cdr3_nt: TGTGCCAGCAGCCCCCAAGAACAGGGGATCTATGGCTACACCTTC
j_call: TRBJ1-2
v_call: TRBV7-2
d_call: TRBD1
clone_size: .

cdr3_aa: CASSRGTGFSPLHF
cdr3_nt: TGTGCCAGCAGCCGCGGGACAGGGTTTTCACCCCTCCACTTT
j_call: TRBJ1-6
v_call: TRBV14
d_call: TRBD1
clone_size: once

cdr3_aa: CASSKTKEDGYTF
cdr3_nt: TGCGCCAGCAGCAAAACCAAGGAGGATGGCTACACCTTC
j_call: TRBJ1-2
v_call: TRBV4-3
d_call: .
clone_size: few

cdr3_aa: CASSLTGVAPYGYTF
cdr3_nt: TGTGCCAGCAGTTTGACAGGGGTGGCCCCCTATGGCTACACCTTC
j_call: TRBJ1-2
v_call: TRBV27
d_call: TRBD1
clone_size: .

cdr3_aa: CASSVGGGSPYEQYF
cdr3_nt: TGTGCCAGCAGCGTAGGGGGGGGATCCCCCTACGAGCAGTACTTC
j_call: TRBJ2-7
v_call: TRBV9
d_call: TRBD2
clone_size: .

cdr3_aa: CATHPRGGAGYGYTF
cdr3_nt: TGTGCCACCCACCCCAGGGGAGGGGCTGGCTATGGCTACACCTTC
j_call: TRBJ1-2
v_call: TRBV19
d_call: .
clone_size: .

cdr3_aa: CASSVGGEMYGYTF
cdr3_nt: TGTGCCAGCAGCGTAGGGGGAGAAATGTATGGCTACACCTTC
j_call: TRBJ1-2
v_call: TRBV9
d_call: .
clone_size: .

cdr3_aa: CASSQVLSGGAPGANVLTF
cdr3_nt: TGCGCCAGCAGCCAAGTTCTGAGCGGGGGGGCCCCTGGGGCCAACGTCCTGACTTTC
j_call: TRBJ2-6
v_call: TRBV4-3
d_call: TRBD2
clone_size: .

cdr3_aa: CASSTSLGQGSQPQHF
cdr3_nt: TGTGCCAGCAGTACCTCCCTGGGACAGGGTAGTCAGCCCCAGCATTTT
j_call: TRBJ1-5
v_call: TRBV28
d_call: TRBD1
clone_size: .

cdr3_aa: CAEGRGDYGYTF
cdr3_nt: TGTGCCGAGGGGCGGGGAGACTATGGCTACACCTTC
j_call: TRBJ1-2
v_call: TRBV28
d_call: .
clone_size: .

cdr3_aa: CASSPRDLSSGNTIYF
cdr3_nt: TGTGCCAGCAGCCCCCGGGATCTTAGCTCTGGAAACACCATATATTTT
j_call: TRBJ1-3
v_call: TRBV7-9
d_call: .
clone_size: .

cdr3_aa: CASSSPGLNTGELFF
cdr3_nt: TGCGCCAGCAGCTCACCGGGACTAAACACCGGGGAGCTGTTTTTT
j_call: TRBJ2-2
v_call: TRBV5-1
d_call: TRBD2
clone_size: .

cdr3_aa: CASSLLLGRQPQHF
cdr3_nt: TGTGCCAGCAGTTTACTCTTGGGCCGACAGCCCCAGCATTTT
j_call: TRBJ1-5
v_call: TRBV28
d_call: .
clone_size: once

cdr3_aa: CAWTRGQAENTEAFF
cdr3_nt: TGTGCCTGGACCCGGGGACAGGCAGAGAACACTGAAGCTTTCTTT
j_call: TRBJ1-1
v_call: TRBV30
d_call: TRBD1
clone_size: .